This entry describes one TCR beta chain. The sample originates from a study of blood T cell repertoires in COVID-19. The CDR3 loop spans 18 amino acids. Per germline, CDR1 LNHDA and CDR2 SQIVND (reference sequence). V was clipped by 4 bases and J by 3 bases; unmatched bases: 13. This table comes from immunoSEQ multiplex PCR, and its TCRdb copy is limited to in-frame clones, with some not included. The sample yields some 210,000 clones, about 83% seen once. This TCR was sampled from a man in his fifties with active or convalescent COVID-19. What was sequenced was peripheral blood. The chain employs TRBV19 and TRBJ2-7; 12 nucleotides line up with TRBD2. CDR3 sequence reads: CASSTSGGAGGKIYEQYF. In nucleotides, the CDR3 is TGTGCCAGTAGTACTAGCGGGGGGGCCGGGGGCAAGATCTACGAGCAGTACTTC. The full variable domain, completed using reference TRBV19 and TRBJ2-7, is DGGITQSPKYLFRKEGQNVTLSCEQNLNHDAMYWYRQDPGQGLRLIYYSQIVNDFQKGDIAEGYSVSREKKESFPLTVTSAQKNPTAFYLCASSTSGGAGGKIYEQYFGPGTRLTVT.